The source of this T cell receptor (beta chain) is a study of regulatory T cells in long-lasting Graves disease. Time point meaning: newly diagnosed GD, antithyroid drugs for less than 3 months. PBMC-extracted RNA yielded the TCR library. This clonotype was seen many times. As yet, its antigen is unknown. Study results and limitations: Favored gene segments in persistent disease were TRBV28, TRBJ1-2 and TRBJ2-5.

The CDR3 has 12 residues. V lost 6 bases and J lost 2, with 10 bases in between. Per germline, CDR1 DFQATT and CDR2 SNEGSKA (reference sequence). Building of the TCR beta libraries involved iRepertoire HTBI primers and Arm-PCR of CDR3 regions. As originally analysed: Sequenced samples collectively carried approximately 58 TRBV and 11 to 15 TRBJ segments. TCRdb analysed the multiplex PCR reads with MiXCR anew, one entry per CDR3 protein. The V and J calls and clone size come from TCRdb's table, not from the authors' own analysis. The data show about 470,000 distinct CDR3 sequences, with roughly 17% seen just once and more than 10% held by the top ten. These data were also filed under a second study, of T cells in Graves' hyperthyroidism and ophthalmopathy. That paper states: Clinical symptoms, serum thyroxine and TRAb, thyroid ultrasound and orbital computed tomography were used for the diagnoses. Within blood appeared most thyroid clonotypes that had expanded above 0.001.

The sequence derives from a man aged 40-49 years with Graves disease. The sample here was peripheral blood mononuclear cells (PBMCs), taken at new diagnosis, from a patient treated with antithyroid drugs. V is TRBV20-1 and J is TRBJ1-2; maybe TRBD1 (5 bases). CDR3 sequence: CSALGGNYGYTF. CDR3 DNA sequence: TGCAGTGCCTTGGGGGGGAACTATGGCTACACCTTC.